The source of this T cell receptor (beta chain) is a study of regulatory T cells in long-lasting Graves disease. V gave up 2 bases and J gave up 12 bases, with 14 bases separating them. This CDR3 has 12 residues. Germline loops: CDR1 KGHSH, CDR2 LQKENI. The sample holds many counts of this clonotype. Time point defined: newly diagnosed GD, antithyroid drugs for less than 3 months. From PBMCs, RNA was extracted and then used to make the TCR library. The authors drew approximately 8.1 milliliters of peripheral blood into EDTA tubes. Sequencing libraries for TCR beta were prepared with iRepertoire HTBI primers and Arm-PCR of CDR3 regions. TCRdb processed the multiplex PCR reads anew with MiXCR; each CDR3 protein has one entry. This sample carries around 400,000 distinct CDR3 sequences, roughly 16% of them seen once, and the ten largest clones take 22%.

This sequence originates from a female donor with Graves disease. This rearrangement joins TRBV18 to TRBJ2-7; D is unclear. The sequences come from peripheral blood mononuclear cells (PBMCs), collected at new diagnosis, from a patient treated with antithyroid drugs. This CDR3 reads CASSPEDLAPYF. CDR3 bases: TGTGCCAGCTCACCAGAAGATTTGGCACCGTACTTC.